Listed here are 22 T cell receptor beta chains from one sample, sequenced in a study of T cell repertoires in cytomegalovirus infection. TCRdb redid the calling of the reads with MiXCR, one entry per CDR3 protein. The table records approximately 270,000 distinct CDR3 sequences, about 20% of them present only once. The antigens these receptors bind are not known. Material: cultured PBMCs, obtained from culture after CMV antigen stimulation. Receptor source: a human donor in good health (CMV status not recorded). Some clones in this sample may be carry-over from other donors' samples.

The chain has TRBV4-3 and TRBJ2-1; 10 nucleotides match TRBD2. Germline CDR1 and CDR2: LGHNA and YSLEER. This CDR3 spans 17 amino acids. J gave up 8 bases and V 0 bases, and 10 bases lay outside the gene matches. CDR3 region: CASSQDLGLAGEYEQFF. CDR3 nucleotides: TGCGCCAGCAGCCAAGATCTTGGTCTAGCGGGAGAATATGAGCAGTTCTTC.

The V call is TRBV6-2 or TRBV6-3, the J call TRBJ2-1; D may be TRBD2 (5 bases). V was clipped by 5 bases and J by 3 bases, with 8 bases between them. CDR1 MNHEY and CDR2 SVGEGT come from the germline V gene. There are 13 residues in the CDR3. CDR3 in amino acids: CASSGRDYNEQFF. DNA of the CDR3: TGTGCCAGCAGTGGCCGGGACTACAATGAGCAGTTCTTC.

In its sample, this clonotype was seen a few times. J is TRBJ2-5 and V is TRBV29-1; TRBD1 matches at 10 bases. The germline V gene has CDR1 SQVTM and CDR2 ANQGSEA. With V trimmed by 4 bases and J by 2 bases, 7 bases remained unmatched. This CDR3 is 15 amino acids long. The CDR3 nucleotides read TGCAGCGTTGGGGTCCCGGGACAGGGGCAAGAGACCCAGTACTTC. It yields the protein CSVGVPGQGQETQYF.

This clonotype occurred a few times. V usage is TRBV20-1 and J usage is TRBJ2-3, with D possibly TRBD2 on 5 matching bases. CDR1 DFQATT and CDR2 SNEGSKA come from the germline V gene (reference sequence). The CDR3 consists of 13 residues. The ends were cut back, 1 base at V and 6 bases at J, with 11 bases in the middle. The CDR3 nucleotides are TGCAGTGCTAGAGTAACGGGAACGGATACGCAGTATTTT. It yields the protein CSARVTGTDTQYF.

This clonotype was seen repeatedly, ten times or more. The CDR3 DNA sequence: TGTGCCAGCAGCTTAGGGGTCGGGACTTCCTACGAGCAGTACTTC. The encoded protein is CASSLGVGTSYEQYF. The chain employs TRBV7-7 and TRBJ2-7, with D perhaps matching TRBD2 (6 bases). Germline-derived CDR1 and CDR2 are SSHAT and FNYEAQ (reference sequence). The ends were cut back, 1 base at V and 1 base at J, with 11 bases in the middle. This CDR3 has 15 amino acids.

This clonotype was detected only a few times. The gene calls are TRBV12-3 or TRBV12-4 and TRBJ1-1, with D hard to call. V lost 6 bases and J 10 bases, leaving 15 bases between the germline ends. The CDR3 totals 12 residues. Here the CDR3 DNA reads TGTGCCAGCAGCCTTACCGTCGTCGGAGCTTTCTTT. Translated: CASSLTVVGAFF.

With respect to this clonotype: One junction end disagrees with the germline gene, perhaps due to a read error. V is TRBV6-5 and J is TRBJ2-1; the D is unclear. Germline CDR1 and CDR2: MNHEY and SVGAGI. The CDR3 consists of 11 residues. CDR3 protein: CAGSFVAEQFF. The CDR3 DNA reads as TGTGCCGGCAGTTTTGTGGCTGAGCAGTTCTTC.

The CDR3 is CASSPAYYGYTF. The DNA for the CDR3 is TGTGCCAGCAGCCCAGCGTACTATGGCTACACCTTC. The V call is TRBV12-3 or TRBV12-4, the J call TRBJ1-2; D is ambiguous. The CDR3 is made up of 12 amino acids. V was shortened by 6 bases and J by 3 bases, with 8 bases between the two germline ends.

This clonotype has at least ten counts. The chain joins TRBV6-2 or TRBV6-3 to TRBJ1-5; D gene ambiguous. The CDR3 covers 16 residues. Trimming removed 4 bases from V and 7 bases from J, with 20 bases in between. Germline V gene lookup returns CDR1 MNHEY and CDR2 SVGEGT. CDR3 protein: CASSSSRGPQAQPQHF. DNA for the CDR3: TGTGCCAGCAGTTCCAGCCGGGGTCCCCAAGCCCAGCCCCAGCATTTT.

This clonotype was seen repeatedly, ten times or more. The V and J genes are TRBV7-2 and TRBJ1-1, with D possibly TRBD1 on 6 matching bases. Looked up from germline, CDR1 is SGHTA and CDR2 is FQGNSA. Trimming took 5 bases from V and 1 from J, leaving 8 bases between them. The CDR3 is made up of 13 amino acids. The CDR3 DNA is TGTGCCAGCAGCCGGGACAAGAACACTGAAGCTTTCTTT. Translation: CASSRDKNTEAFF.

This clonotype was detected only a few times. The J gene is TRBJ1-6, the V gene TRBV7-9; maybe TRBD1 (5 bases). The CDR3 has 16 residues. With 5 bases removed from V and 6 bases from J, the gap between germline ends came to 17 bases. Germline V gives CDR1 SEHNR, CDR2 FQNEAQ (reference sequence). The CDR3: CASSKDTTRGNSPLHF. The DNA for the CDR3 is TGTGCCAGCAGCAAAGATACGACAAGGGGTAATTCACCCCTCCACTTT.

The rearrangement joins TRBV19 to TRBJ1-3; no firm D call. Trimming removed 3 bases at V and 4 bases at J, with 10 bases between. The germline CDR1 and CDR2 sequences are LNHDA and SQIVND (reference sequence). This CDR3 has 14 amino acids. CDR3 amino acids: CASSMEGRGNTIYF. Here the CDR3 DNA reads TGTGCCAGTAGTATGGAGGGTCGCGGAAACACCATATATTTT. Drawing the rest from reference TRBV19 and TRBJ1-3, the complete variable domain is DGGITQSPKYLFRKEGQNVTLSCEQNLNHDAMYWYRQDPGQGLRLIYYSQIVNDFQKGDIAEGYSVSREKKESFPLTVTSAQKNPTAFYLCASSMEGRGNTIYFGEGSWLTVV.

This clonotype occurred many times. The chain links TRBV7-2 to TRBJ2-1, with D possibly being TRBD1 (5 bases). The CDR3 runs to 12 residues. Deletions cut 5 bases from V and 10 bases from J, with 12 bases between. Per germline, CDR1 SGHTA and CDR2 FQGNSA. CDR3 in amino acids: CASSLRESEQFF. The CDR3 region has the DNA TGTGCCAGCAGCCTCAGGGAATCGGAGCAGTTCTTC.

This clonotype was picked up a small number of times. This chain joins TRBV12-3 or TRBV12-4 and TRBJ1-5; no reliable D call. The CDR3 has 13 amino acids. Trimming took 8 bases from V and 3 from J, leaving 11 bases between them. This chain's CDR3 is CASAKDLNQPQHF. CDR3 bases: TGTGCCAGCGCTAAGGACCTCAATCAGCCCCAGCATTTT.

The chain links TRBV20-1 to TRBJ1-2, with TRBD1 matching over 8 bases. From germline, CDR1 is DFQATT and CDR2 SNEGSKA (reference sequence). V gave up 5 bases and J gave up 4 bases; unmatched junction bases: 0. This CDR3 contains 11 residues. The chain's CDR3 is CSAGTGYGYTF. The CDR3 DNA is TGCAGTGCTGGGACAGGCTATGGCTACACCTTC.

The chain carries TRBV4-1 and TRBJ2-1; D is uncertain. Germline values: CDR1 MGHRA, CDR2 YSYEKL. V was pared by 1 base and J by 7 bases, with 5 bases between. CDR3 length: 12 amino acids. This CDR3 is CASSQVRNEQFF. CDR3 coding DNA: TGCGCCAGCAGCCAAGTCAGGAATGAGCAGTTCTTC.

This clonotype was detected many times. The chain joins TRBV11-2 to TRBJ2-1; the match to TRBD1 covers 7 bases. CDR3 length: 15 residues. Germline CDR1 is SGHAT and CDR2 is FQNNGV. With V trimmed by 5 bases and J by 6 bases, 10 bases remained unmatched. The CDR3 region is CASSPGGGPGNEQFF. The CDR3 nucleotides are TGTGCCAGCAGCCCAGGGGGTGGGCCCGGCAATGAGCAGTTCTTC. The whole variable domain, remainder taken from reference TRBV11-2 and TRBJ2-1, is EAGVAQSPRYKIIEKRQSVAFWCNPISGHATLYWYQQILGQGPKLLIQFQNNGVVDDSQLPKDRFSAERLKGVDSTLKIQPAKLEDSAVYLCASSPGGGPGNEQFFGPGTRLTVL.

The chain employs TRBV5-5 and TRBJ1-4; no definite D call. The V gene lost 5 bases and the J gene lost 8 bases, with 16 bases spanning the gap. The CDR3 runs to 14 residues. Germline-derived CDR1 and CDR2 are SGHKS and YYEKEE (reference sequence). The CDR3 region has the DNA TGTGCCAGCAGACTCACGTGGGGAAACGAAAAACTGTTTTTT. Protein: CASRLTWGNEKLFF.

This clonotype was recorded many times. The rearrangement uses TRBV11-1 and TRBJ2-7; a possible D gene is TRBD1 (5 bases). Looked up from germline, CDR1 is SGHAT and CDR2 is FQDESV (reference sequence). The length of the CDR3 is 13 residues. V lost 4 bases and J 5 bases, leaving 12 bases between the germline ends. The CDR3 DNA sequence: TGTGCCAGCAGCTATGGGGCTAGTGACGAGCAGTACTTC. This codes for CASSYGASDEQYF. Full variable domain (outside the CDR3, taken from reference TRBV11-1 and TRBJ2-7): EAEVAQSPRYKITEKSQAVAFWCDPISGHATLYWYRQILGQGPELLVQFQDESVVDDSQLPKDRFSAERLKGVDSTLKIQPAELGDSAMYLCASSYGASDEQYFGPGTRLTVT.

This clonotype was seen many times. The chain combines TRBV7-2 with TRBJ2-3; 7 nucleotides align to TRBD2. The CDR3 sequence is 15 residues long. V was pared by 4 bases and J by 4 bases, with 8 bases of the junction left unmatched. Germline CDR1 is SGHTA and CDR2 is FQGNSA. The CDR3 nucleotides read TGTGCCAGCAGCTCCAGCGGGGCCCTCTCAGATACGCAGTATTTT. As protein: CASSSSGALSDTQYF.

At least ten counts were recorded for this clonotype. The V gene is TRBV7-2, the J gene TRBJ1-2; D possibly corresponds to TRBD1 (5 bases). The CDR3 sequence is 14 residues long. Trimming removed 5 bases from V and 8 bases from J, with 18 bases in between. Germline V lookup: CDR1 SGHTA, CDR2 FQGNSA. The CDR3 is CASSPQGSGEGYTF. Here the CDR3 DNA reads TGTGCCAGCAGCCCGCAGGGAAGCGGGGAAGGCTACACCTTC.

This chain links TRBV7-2 with TRBJ1-6; the match to TRBD1 covers 7 bases. Losses at the gene ends were 1 base for V and 7 bases for J; bases not matched to a gene: 4. Germline CDR1 SGHTA, CDR2 FQGNSA. This CDR3 spans 15 amino acids. The CDR3, as DNA: TGTGCCAGCAGCTTAGACAGGGACAGAAATTCACCCCTCCACTTT. Its protein product is CASSLDRDRNSPLHF. Based on the CDR3 plus reference TRBV7-2 and TRBJ1-6, the full variable domain is GAGVSQSPSNKVTEKGKDVELRCDPISGHTALYWYRQSLGQGLEFLIYFQGNSAPDKSGLPSDRFSAERTGGSVSTLTIQRTQQEDSAVYLCASSLDRDRNSPLHFGNGTRLTVT.